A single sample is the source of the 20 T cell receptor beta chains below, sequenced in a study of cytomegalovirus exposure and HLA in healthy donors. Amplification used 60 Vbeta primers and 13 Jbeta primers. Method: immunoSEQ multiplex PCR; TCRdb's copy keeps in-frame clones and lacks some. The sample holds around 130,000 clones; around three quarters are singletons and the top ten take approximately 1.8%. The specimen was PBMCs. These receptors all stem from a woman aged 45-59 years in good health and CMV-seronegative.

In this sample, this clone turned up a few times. CDR3 region: CASTRYDSTEAFF. As DNA, the CDR3 is TGTGCCAGCACTCGTTACGACAGTACTGAAGCTTTCTTT. The chain uses TRBV11-2 and TRBJ1-1, with D tentatively TRBD1 (5 bases). Trimming stripped 7 bases from V and 5 bases from J, with 14 bases between. The CDR3 covers 13 residues. Germline V gene sequence: CDR1 SGHAT, CDR2 FQNNGV.

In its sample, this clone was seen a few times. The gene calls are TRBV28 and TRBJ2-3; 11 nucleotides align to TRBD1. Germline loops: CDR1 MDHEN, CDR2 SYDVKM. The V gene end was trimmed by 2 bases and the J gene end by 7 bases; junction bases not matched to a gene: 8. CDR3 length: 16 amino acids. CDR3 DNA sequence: TGTGCCAGCAGTTTAGCGACAGGGACAGGGGGAAATACGCAGTATTTT. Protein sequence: CASSLATGTGGNTQYF.

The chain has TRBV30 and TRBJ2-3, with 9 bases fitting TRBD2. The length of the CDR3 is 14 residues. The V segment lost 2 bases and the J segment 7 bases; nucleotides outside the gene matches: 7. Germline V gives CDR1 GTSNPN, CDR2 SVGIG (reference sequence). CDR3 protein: CAWSLGREGYTQYF. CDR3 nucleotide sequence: TGTGCCTGGAGTCTCGGGCGGGAGGGGTATACGCAGTATTTT.

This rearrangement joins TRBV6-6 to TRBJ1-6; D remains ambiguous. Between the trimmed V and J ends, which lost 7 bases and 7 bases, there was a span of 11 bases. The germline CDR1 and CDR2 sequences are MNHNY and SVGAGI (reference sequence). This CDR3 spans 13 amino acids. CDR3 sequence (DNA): TGTGCCAGCAATACACCTCACAATTCACCCCTCCACTTT. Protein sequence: CASNTPHNSPLHF.

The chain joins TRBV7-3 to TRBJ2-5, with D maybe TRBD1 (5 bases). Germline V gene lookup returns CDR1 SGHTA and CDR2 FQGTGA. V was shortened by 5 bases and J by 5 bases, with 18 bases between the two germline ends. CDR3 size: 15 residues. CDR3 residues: CASSPRWGLGETQYF. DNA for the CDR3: TGTGCCAGCAGCCCGCGATGGGGCTTGGGGGAGACCCAGTACTTC. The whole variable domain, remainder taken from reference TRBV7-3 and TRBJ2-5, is GAGVSQTPSNKVTEKGKYVELRCDPISGHTALYWYRQSLGQGPEFLIYFQGTGAADDSGLPNDRFFAVRPEGSVSTLKIQRTERGDSAVYLCASSPRWGLGETQYFGPGTRLLVL.

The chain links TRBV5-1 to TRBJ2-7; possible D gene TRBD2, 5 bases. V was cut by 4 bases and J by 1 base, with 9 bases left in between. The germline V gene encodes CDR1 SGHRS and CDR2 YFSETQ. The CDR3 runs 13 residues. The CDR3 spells CASSRGPSYEQYV. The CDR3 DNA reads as TGCGCCAGCAGCCGAGGGCCGTCCTACGAGCAGTACGTC.

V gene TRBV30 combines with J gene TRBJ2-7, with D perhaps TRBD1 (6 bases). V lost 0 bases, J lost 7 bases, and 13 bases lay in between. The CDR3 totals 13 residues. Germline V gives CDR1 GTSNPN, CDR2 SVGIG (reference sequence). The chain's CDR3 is CAWSVQGLGEQYF. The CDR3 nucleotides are TGTGCCTGGAGTGTACAGGGCCTGGGGGAGCAGTACTTC.

The DNA of the CDR3 is TGTGCCAGCAGTTCCCCTGGCCTAGGACAGGGAAAAGGCTACACCTTC. This sequence encodes CASSSPGLGQGKGYTF. The chain uses TRBV28 and TRBJ1-2, with 8 nucleotides matching TRBD1. The CDR3 is 16 residues long. The germline V gene has CDR1 MDHEN and CDR2 SYDVKM. Germline trimming cut 4 bases from V and 8 bases from J; bases unmatched to any gene: 15.

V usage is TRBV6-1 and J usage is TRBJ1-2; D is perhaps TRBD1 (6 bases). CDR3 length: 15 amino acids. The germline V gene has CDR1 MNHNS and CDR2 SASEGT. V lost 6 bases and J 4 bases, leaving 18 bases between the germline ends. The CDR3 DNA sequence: TGTGCCAGCAGCAAAAATTTGGACAGACCCTATGGCTACACCTTC. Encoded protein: CASSKNLDRPYGYTF.

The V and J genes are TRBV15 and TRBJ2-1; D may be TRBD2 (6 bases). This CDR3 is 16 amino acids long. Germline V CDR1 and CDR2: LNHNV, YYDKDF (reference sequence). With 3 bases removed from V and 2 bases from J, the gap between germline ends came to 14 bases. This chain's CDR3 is CATSRLPEGPYNEQFF. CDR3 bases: TGTGCCACCAGCAGGCTACCGGAGGGCCCCTACAATGAGCAGTTCTTC.

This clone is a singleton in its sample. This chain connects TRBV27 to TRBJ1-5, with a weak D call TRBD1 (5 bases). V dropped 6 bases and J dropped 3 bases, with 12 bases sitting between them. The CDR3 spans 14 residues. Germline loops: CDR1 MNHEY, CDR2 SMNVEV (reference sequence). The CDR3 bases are TGTGCCAGCAGCCTTGCGGGGGTCAATCAGCCCCAGCATTTT. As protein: CASSLAGVNQPQHF.

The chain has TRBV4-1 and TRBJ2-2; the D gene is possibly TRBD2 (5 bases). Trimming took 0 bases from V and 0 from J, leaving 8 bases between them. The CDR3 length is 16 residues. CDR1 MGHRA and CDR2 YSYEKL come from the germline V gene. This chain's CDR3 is CASSQDAGANTGELFF. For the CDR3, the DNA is TGCGCCAGCAGCCAAGATGCGGGCGCGAACACCGGGGAGCTGTTTTTT.

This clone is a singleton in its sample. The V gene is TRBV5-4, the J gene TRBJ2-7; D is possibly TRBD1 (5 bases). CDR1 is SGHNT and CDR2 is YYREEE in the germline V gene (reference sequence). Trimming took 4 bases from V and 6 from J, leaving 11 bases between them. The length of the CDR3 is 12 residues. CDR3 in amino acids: CASSGASSEQYV. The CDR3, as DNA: TGTGCCAGCAGCGGGGCCTCCAGCGAGCAGTACGTC.

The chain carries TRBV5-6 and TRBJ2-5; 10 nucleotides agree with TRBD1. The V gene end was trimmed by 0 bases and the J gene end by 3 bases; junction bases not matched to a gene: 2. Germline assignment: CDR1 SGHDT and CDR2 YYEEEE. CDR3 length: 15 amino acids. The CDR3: CASSLVGTGEETQYF. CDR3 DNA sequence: TGTGCCAGCAGCTTGGTGGGGACAGGGGAAGAGACCCAGTACTTC.

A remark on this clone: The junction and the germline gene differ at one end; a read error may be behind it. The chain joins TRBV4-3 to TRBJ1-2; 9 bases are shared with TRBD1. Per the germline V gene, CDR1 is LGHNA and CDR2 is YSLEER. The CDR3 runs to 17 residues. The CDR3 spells CASRQAISGTGTYGYTF. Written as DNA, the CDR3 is TGCGCCAGCAGGCAAGCCATCTCCGGGACAGGGACCTATGGCTACACCTTC.

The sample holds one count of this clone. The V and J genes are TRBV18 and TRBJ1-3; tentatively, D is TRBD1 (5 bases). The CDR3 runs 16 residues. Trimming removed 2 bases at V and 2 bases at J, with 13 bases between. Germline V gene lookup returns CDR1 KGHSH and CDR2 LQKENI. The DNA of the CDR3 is TGTGCCAGCTCACCATTCCAGGGAACCGCTGGAAACACCATATATTTT. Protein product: CASSPFQGTAGNTIYF.

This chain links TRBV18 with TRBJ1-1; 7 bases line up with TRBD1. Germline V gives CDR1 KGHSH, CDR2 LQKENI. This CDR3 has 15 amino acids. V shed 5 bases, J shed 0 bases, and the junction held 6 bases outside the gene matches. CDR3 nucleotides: TGTGCCAGCTCAGGAAACAGGGGTATGAACACTGAAGCTTTCTTT. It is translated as CASSGNRGMNTEAFF. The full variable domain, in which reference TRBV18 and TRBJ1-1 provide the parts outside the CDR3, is NAGVMQNPRHLVRRRGQEARLRCSPMKGHSHVYWYRQLPEEGLKFMVYLQKENIIDESGMPKERFSAEFPKEGPSILRIQQVVRGDSAAYFCASSGNRGMNTEAFFGQGTRLTVV.

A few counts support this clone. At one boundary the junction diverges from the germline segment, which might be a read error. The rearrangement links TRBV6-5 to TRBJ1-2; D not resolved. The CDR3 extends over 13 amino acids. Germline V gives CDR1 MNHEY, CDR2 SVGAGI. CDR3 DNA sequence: TGTGCCAGCAGTTACACCCTTAACTATGGCTACCCCTTC. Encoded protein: CASSYTLNYGYPF.

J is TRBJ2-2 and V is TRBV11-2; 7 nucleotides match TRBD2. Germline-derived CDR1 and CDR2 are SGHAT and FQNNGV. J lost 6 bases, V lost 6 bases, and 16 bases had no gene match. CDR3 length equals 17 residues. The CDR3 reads CASRDTWGGAGPGELFF. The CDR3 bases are TGTGCCAGCAGGGATACTTGGGGGGGAGCGGGGCCCGGGGAGCTGTTTTTT.

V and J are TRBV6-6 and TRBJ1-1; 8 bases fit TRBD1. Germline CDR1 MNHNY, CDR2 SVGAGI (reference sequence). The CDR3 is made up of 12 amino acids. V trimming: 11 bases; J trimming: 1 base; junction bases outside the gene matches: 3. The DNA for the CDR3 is TGTGCCGCCCAGGGGGCGAACACTGAAGCTTTCTTT. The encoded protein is CAAQGANTEAFF.